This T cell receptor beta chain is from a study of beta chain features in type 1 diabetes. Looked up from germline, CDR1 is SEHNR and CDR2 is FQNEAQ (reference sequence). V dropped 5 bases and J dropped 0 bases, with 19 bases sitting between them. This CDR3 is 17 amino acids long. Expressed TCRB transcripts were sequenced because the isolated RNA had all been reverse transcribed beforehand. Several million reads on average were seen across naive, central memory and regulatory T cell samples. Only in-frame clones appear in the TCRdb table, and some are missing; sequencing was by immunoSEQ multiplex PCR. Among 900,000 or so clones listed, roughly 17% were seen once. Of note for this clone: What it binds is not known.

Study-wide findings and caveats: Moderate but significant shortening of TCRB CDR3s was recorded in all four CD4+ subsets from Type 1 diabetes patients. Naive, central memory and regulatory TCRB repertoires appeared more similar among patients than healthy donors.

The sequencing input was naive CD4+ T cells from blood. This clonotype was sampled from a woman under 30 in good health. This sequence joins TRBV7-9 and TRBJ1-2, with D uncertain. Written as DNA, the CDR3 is TGTGCCAGCAGCGCTGGCGTAGGGTTTGTGTCTAACTATGGCTACACCTTC. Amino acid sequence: CASSAGVGFVSNYGYTF.